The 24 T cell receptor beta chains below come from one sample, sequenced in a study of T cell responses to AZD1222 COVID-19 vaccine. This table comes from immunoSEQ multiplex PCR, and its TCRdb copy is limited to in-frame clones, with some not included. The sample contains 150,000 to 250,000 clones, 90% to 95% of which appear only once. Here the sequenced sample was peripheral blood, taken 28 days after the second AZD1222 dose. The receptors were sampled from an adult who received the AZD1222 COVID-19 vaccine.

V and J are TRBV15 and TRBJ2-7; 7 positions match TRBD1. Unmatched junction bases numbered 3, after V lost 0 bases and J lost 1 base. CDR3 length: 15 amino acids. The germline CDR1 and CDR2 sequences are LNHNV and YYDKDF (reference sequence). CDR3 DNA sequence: TGTGCCACCAGCAGAGATCGGGGACAGTCCTACGAGCAGTACTTC. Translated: CATSRDRGQSYEQYF.

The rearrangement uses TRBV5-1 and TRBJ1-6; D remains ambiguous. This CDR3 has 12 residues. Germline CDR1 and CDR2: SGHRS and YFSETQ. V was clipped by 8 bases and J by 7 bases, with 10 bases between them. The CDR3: CARESRNSPLHF. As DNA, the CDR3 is TGCGCCAGGGAGAGCCGGAATTCACCCCTCCACTTT.

The chain's CDR3 is CASRGQGGEKLFF. DNA for the CDR3: TGTGCCAGTAGGGGACAGGGAGGTGAAAAACTGTTTTTT. The rearrangement uses TRBV19 and TRBJ1-4, with 9 positions matching TRBD1. Trimming at V came to 6 bases and at J to 7 bases, leaving 3 bases not matched to a gene. Germline V lookup: CDR1 LNHDA, CDR2 SQIVND (reference sequence). The CDR3 is 13 amino acids.

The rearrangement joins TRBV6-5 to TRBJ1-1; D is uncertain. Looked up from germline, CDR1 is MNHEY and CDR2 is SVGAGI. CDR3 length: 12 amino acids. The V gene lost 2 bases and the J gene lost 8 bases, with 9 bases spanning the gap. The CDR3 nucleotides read TGTGCCAGCAGTTACCGCGGGTCCGAAGCTTTCTTT. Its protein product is CASSYRGSEAFF.

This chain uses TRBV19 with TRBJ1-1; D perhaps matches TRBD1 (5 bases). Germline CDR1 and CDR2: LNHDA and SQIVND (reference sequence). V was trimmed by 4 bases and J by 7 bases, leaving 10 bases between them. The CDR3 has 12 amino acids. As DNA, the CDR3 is TGTGCCAGTAGTACGGGGCCGGGTGAAGCTTTCTTT. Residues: CASSTGPGEAFF. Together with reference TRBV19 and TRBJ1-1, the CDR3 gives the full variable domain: DGGITQSPKYLFRKEGQNVTLSCEQNLNHDAMYWYRQDPGQGLRLIYYSQIVNDFQKGDIAEGYSVSREKKESFPLTVTSAQKNPTAFYLCASSTGPGEAFFGQGTRLTVV.

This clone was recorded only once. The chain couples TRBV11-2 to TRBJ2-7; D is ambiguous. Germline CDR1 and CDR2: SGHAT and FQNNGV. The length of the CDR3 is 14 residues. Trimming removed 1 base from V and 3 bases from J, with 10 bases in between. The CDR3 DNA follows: TGTGCCAGCAGCTTAGGGCGCGTGGGCTACGAGCAGTACTTC. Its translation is CASSLGRVGYEQYF.

The CDR3 loop is CATSDSGLAGPGELFF. DNA for the CDR3: TGTGCCACCAGTGATTCGGGACTAGCGGGACCCGGGGAGCTGTTTTTT. The V call is TRBV24-1, the J call TRBJ2-2, with 13 bases identical to TRBD2. Trimming at V came to 2 bases and at J to 6 bases, leaving 2 bases not matched to a gene. The CDR3 runs 16 residues. CDR1 is KGHDR, CDR2 SFDVKD, per germline.

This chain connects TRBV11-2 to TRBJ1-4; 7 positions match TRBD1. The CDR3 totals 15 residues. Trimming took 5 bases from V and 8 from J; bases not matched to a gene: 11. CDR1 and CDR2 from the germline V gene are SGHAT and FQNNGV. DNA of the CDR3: TGTGCCAGCAGCGCGAACAGGGGTTTAGACGAAAAACTGTTTTTT. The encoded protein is CASSANRGLDEKLFF.

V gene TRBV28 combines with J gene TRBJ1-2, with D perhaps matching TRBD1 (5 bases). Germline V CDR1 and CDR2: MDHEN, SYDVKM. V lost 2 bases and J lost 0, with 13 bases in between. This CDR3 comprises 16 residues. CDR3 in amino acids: CASSLHGAISNYGYTF. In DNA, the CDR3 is TGTGCCAGCAGTTTACATGGGGCTATCTCTAACTATGGCTACACCTTC.

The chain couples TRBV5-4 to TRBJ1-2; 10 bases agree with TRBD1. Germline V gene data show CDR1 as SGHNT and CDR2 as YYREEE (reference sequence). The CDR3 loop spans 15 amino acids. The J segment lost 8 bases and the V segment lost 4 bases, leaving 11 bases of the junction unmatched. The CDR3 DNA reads TGTGCCAGCAGCGGCCCGACAGGGGGCTCAGGGGGCTACACCTTC. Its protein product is CASSGPTGGSGGYTF.

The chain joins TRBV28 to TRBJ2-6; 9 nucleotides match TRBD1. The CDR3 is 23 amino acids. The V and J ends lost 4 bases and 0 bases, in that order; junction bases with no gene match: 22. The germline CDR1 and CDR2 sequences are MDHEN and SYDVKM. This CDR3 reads CASSYIPGQGIPNRFSGANVLTF. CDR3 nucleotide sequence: TGTGCCAGCAGTTATATTCCGGGACAGGGTATACCTAACCGTTTCTCTGGGGCCAACGTCCTGACTTTC.

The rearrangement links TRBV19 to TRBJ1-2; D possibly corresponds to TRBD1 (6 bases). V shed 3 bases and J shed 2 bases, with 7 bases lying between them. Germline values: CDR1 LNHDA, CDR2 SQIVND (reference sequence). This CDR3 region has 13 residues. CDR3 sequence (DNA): TGTGCCAGTAGTATCGACAGGAACTATGGCTACACCTTC. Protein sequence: CASSIDRNYGYTF.

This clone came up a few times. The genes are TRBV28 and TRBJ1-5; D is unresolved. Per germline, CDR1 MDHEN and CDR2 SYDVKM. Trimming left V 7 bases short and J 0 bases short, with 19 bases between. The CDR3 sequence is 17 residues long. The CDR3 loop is CASNQGGIPYSNQPQHF. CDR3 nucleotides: TGTGCCAGCAACCAAGGTGGAATTCCATATAGCAATCAGCCCCAGCATTTT. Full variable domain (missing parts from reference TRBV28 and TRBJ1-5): DVKVTQSSRYLVKRTGEKVFLECVQDMDHENMFWYRQDPGLGLRLIYFSYDVKMKEKGDIPEGYSVSREKKERFSLILESASTNQTSMYLCASNQGGIPYSNQPQHFGDGTRLSIL.

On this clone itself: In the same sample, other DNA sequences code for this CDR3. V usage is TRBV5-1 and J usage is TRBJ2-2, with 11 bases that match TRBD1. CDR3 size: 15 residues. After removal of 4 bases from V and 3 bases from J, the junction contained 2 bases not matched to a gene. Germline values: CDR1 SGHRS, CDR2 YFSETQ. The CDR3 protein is CASSLGQGDTGELFF. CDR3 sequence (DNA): TGCGCCAGCAGCCTGGGACAGGGGGACACCGGGGAGCTGTTTTTT.

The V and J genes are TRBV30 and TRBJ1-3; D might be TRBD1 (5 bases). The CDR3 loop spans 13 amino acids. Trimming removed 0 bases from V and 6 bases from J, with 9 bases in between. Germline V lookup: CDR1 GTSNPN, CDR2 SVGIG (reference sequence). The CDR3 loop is CAWSVGTKNTIYF. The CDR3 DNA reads TGTGCCTGGAGTGTAGGGACGAAAAACACCATATATTTT.

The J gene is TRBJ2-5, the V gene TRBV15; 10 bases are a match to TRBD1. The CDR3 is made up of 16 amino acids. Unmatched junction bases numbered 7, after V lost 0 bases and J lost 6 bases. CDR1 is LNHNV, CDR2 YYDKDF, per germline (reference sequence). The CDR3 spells CATSRDAGQGTKTQYF. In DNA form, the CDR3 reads TGTGCCACCAGCAGAGATGCGGGACAGGGGACGAAGACCCAGTACTTC.

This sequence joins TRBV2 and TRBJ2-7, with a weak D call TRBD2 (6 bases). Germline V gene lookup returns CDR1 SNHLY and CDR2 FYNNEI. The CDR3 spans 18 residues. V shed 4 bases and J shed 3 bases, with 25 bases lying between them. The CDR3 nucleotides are TGTGCCAGCAGTGGGGGCCATGGGGGAGGAGTTAAGATCTACGAGCAGTACTTC. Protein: CASSGGHGGGVKIYEQYF.

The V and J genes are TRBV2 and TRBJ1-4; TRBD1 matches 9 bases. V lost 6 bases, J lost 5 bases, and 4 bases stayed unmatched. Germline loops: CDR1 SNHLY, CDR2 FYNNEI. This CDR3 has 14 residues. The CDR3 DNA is TGTGCCAGCAGGGTCGGGACAGGGAATGAAAAACTGTTTTTT. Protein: CASRVGTGNEKLFF.

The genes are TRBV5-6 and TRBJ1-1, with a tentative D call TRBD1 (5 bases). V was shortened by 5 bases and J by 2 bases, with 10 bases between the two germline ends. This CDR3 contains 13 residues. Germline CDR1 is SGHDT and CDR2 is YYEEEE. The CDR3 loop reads CASSLDRNTEAFF. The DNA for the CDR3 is TGTGCCAGCAGTCTAGACAGAAACACTGAAGCTTTCTTT.

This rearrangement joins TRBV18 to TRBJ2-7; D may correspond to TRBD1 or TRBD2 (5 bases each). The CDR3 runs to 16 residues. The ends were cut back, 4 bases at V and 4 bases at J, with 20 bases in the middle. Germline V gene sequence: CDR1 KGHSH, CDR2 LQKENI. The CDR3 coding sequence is TGTGCCAGCTCACTCGGCCCCGGGACCCAGGGTTACGAGCAGTACTTC. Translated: CASSLGPGTQGYEQYF.

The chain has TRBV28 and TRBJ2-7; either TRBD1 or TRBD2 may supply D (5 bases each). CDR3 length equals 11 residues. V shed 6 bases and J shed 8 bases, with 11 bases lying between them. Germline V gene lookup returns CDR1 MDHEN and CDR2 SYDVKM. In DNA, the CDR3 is TGTGCCAGCAGAGTTCCGGGACAGCAGTACTTC. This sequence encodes CASRVPGQQYF.

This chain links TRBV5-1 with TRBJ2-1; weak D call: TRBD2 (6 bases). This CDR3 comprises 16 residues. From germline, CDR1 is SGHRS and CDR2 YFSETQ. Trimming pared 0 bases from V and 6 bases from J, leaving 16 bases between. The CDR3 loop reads CASSLAGVAAGNEQFF. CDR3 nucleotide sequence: TGCGCCAGCAGCTTGGCCGGGGTAGCGGCTGGCAATGAGCAGTTCTTC.

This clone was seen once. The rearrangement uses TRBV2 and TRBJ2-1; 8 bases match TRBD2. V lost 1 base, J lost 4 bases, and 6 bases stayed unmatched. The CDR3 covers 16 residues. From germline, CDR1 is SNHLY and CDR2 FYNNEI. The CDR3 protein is CASSEGVAGPYNEQFF. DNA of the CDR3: TGTGCCAGCAGTGAAGGGGTAGCGGGACCATACAATGAGCAGTTCTTC.

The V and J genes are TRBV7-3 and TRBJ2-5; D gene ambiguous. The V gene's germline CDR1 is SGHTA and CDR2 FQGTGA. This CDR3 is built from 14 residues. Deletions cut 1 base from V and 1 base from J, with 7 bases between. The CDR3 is CASSLNPGQETQYF. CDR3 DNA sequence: TGTGCCAGCAGCTTAAATCCCGGCCAAGAGACCCAGTACTTC.